One sample yielded the 27 T cell receptor beta chains listed below, sequenced in a study of CD8 T cells in ankylosing spondylitis. For these receptors, no antigen is known. Study conclusions and caveats: One TCR beta motif, made up of roughly eight highly homologous variants, appeared characteristic of ankylosing spondylitis blood.

TCRdb re-called the 5' RACE reads with MiXCR, one entry per CDR3 protein. The sample includes approximately 500,000 distinct CDR3 sequences, over 9.5% of them seen just once. The sequencing sample was made of blood, either unsorted or a sorted T cell fraction (not recorded which). Every receptor here comes from a male donor with ankylosing spondylitis.

The chain has TRBV19 and TRBJ2-2, with a possible D match to TRBD2 (5 bases). Germline CDR1 and CDR2: LNHDA and SQIVND (reference sequence). CDR3 length: 14 residues. Trimming removed 7 bases from V and 5 bases from J, with 14 bases in between. The CDR3 spells CASKPERRTGELFF. CDR3 DNA: TGTGCCAGTAAGCCGGAAAGGAGGACCGGGGAGCTGTTTTTT.

This clonotype was counted only a few times. The V call is TRBV20-1, the J call TRBJ2-1, with D possibly being TRBD2 (5 bases). Trimming pared 6 bases from V and 0 bases from J, leaving 9 bases between. The CDR3 runs to 13 residues. Germline loops: CDR1 DFQATT, CDR2 SNEGSKA (reference sequence). CDR3 nucleotide sequence: TGCAGTGCCGGGGATGGCTCCTACAATGAGCAGTTCTTC. Protein product: CSAGDGSYNEQFF.

This clonotype was counted a few times. The rearrangement uses TRBV7-2 and TRBJ2-1; 8 bases agree with TRBD2. Germline V lookup: CDR1 SGHTA, CDR2 FQGNSA. The CDR3 loop spans 13 amino acids. With V trimmed by 4 bases and J by 15 bases, 11 bases remained unmatched. DNA for the CDR3: TGTGCCAGCAGCTCCCCGACTAGCGCCTTTAGGTTCTTC. It codes for CASSSPTSAFRFF. Supplemented by reference TRBV7-2 and TRBJ2-1, the full variable domain reads GAGVSQSPSNKVTEKGKDVELRCDPISGHTALYWYRQSLGQGLEFLIYFQGNSAPDKSGLPSDRFSAERTGGSVSTLTIQRTQQEDSAVYLCASSSPTSAFRFFGPGTRLTVL.

CDR3 in amino acids: CASSPGGGQGTYEQYF. The CDR3 DNA reads TGCGCCAGCAGCCCAGGGGGGGGACAGGGGACCTACGAGCAGTACTTC. This rearrangement joins TRBV5-1 to TRBJ2-7; TRBD1 matches 10 bases. This CDR3 is built from 16 residues. CDR1 is SGHRS and CDR2 is YFSETQ in the germline V gene. With V trimmed by 4 bases and J by 2 bases, 9 bases remained unmatched. The variable domain in full, with the rest retrieved from reference TRBV5-1 and TRBJ2-7, is KAGVTQTPRYLIKTRGQQVTLSCSPISGHRSVSWYQQTPGQGLQFLFEYFSETQRNKGNFPGRFSGRQFSNSRSEMNVSTLELGDSALYLCASSPGGGQGTYEQYFGPGTRLTVT.

The chain combines TRBV3-1 with TRBJ1-2; D ambiguous. The CDR3 consists of 14 residues. From germline, CDR1 is LGHDT and CDR2 YNNKEL (reference sequence). V lost 8 bases and J lost 2, with 15 bases in between. CDR3 region: CASADLGINYGYTF. The CDR3 DNA follows: TGTGCCAGCGCCGACCTAGGAATAAACTATGGCTACACCTTC.

In its sample, this clonotype was seen a few times. The chain uses TRBV19 and TRBJ1-5; D may be TRBD1 (5 bases). The CDR3 loop spans 14 amino acids. The germline CDR1 and CDR2 sequences are LNHDA and SQIVND (reference sequence). Between the trimmed V and J ends, which lost 6 bases and 1 base, there was a span of 10 bases. The CDR3 region has the DNA TGTGCCAGTAGGTTCACAGGCAGCAATCAGCCCCAGCATTTT. It specifies CASRFTGSNQPQHF.

The chain combines TRBV7-9 with TRBJ1-1; 8 bases fit TRBD1. The CDR3 sequence is 15 residues long. In germline, CDR1 is SEHNR, CDR2 FQNEAQ (reference sequence). The junction had 6 bases not matched to a gene; V was cut back by 5 bases and J by 1 base. DNA for the CDR3: TGTGCCAGCAGCCACAGGACAGGGAAGAACACTGAAGCTTTCTTT. Translation: CASSHRTGKNTEAFF.

This clonotype came up a few times. This chain uses TRBV20-1 with TRBJ1-5; 10 nucleotides agree with TRBD1. The trim removed 6 bases at V and 7 bases at J, leaving 15 bases unmatched. The CDR3 sequence is 16 residues long. Germline lookup yields CDR1 DFQATT and CDR2 SNEGSKA (reference sequence). The CDR3 loop reads CSAKNRRGQGNQPQHF. The CDR3 region has the DNA TGCAGTGCCAAAAATCGCAGGGGACAGGGGAACCAGCCCCAGCATTTT.

This chain uses TRBV30 with TRBJ2-1; D is perhaps TRBD2 (5 bases). Germline loops: CDR1 GTSNPN, CDR2 SVGIG (reference sequence). The CDR3 sequence is 12 residues long. V lost 5 bases and J 6 bases, leaving 11 bases between the germline ends. DNA for the CDR3: TGTGCCTGGGGAGCGGAAAGCAATGAGCAGTTCTTC. Amino acids: CAWGAESNEQFF.

This clonotype was recorded a few times. This sequence joins TRBV27 and TRBJ2-1; D perhaps matches TRBD2 (5 bases). Trimming shortened V by 7 bases and J by 0 bases, and 10 bases separated the two germline ends. Per the germline V gene, CDR1 is MNHEY and CDR2 is SMNVEV (reference sequence). The CDR3 sequence is 14 residues long. The CDR3 region is CASIPGNSYNEQFF. CDR3 DNA: TGTGCCAGCATACCGGGGAACTCCTACAATGAGCAGTTCTTC.

V usage is TRBV7-2 and J usage is TRBJ2-5; possibly TRBD1 or TRBD2 for D (5 bases each). V lost 1 base and J lost 4, with 10 bases in between. CDR3 length equals 14 residues. Looked up from germline, CDR1 is SGHTA and CDR2 is FQGNSA. Here the CDR3 reads CASSLEPGGETQYF. The CDR3 nucleotides are TGTGCCAGCAGCTTAGAACCTGGGGGAGAGACCCAGTACTTC.

The table lists this clonotype with a few counts. Because the CDR3's place on the DNA is in doubt, the DNA is left out and the CDR3 is given as listed by TCRdb. The chain recombines TRBV12-3 or TRBV12-4 with TRBJ1-2; the table calls TRBD1, which could not be checked here. With termini counted, the CDR3 has 13 amino acids. Here the CDR3 reads CASSSSGAYGYTF.

The chain is built from TRBV20-1 and TRBJ2-7; TRBD1 agrees at 9 bases. CDR1 is DFQATT and CDR2 is SNEGSKA in the germline V gene (reference sequence). V lost 3 bases and J lost 0; bases outside the gene matches: 3. The CDR3 is made up of 14 amino acids. DNA for the CDR3: TGCAGTGCTAGTTACAGGGGGCTCTCCTACGAGCAGTACGTC. Residues: CSASYRGLSYEQYV.

V usage is TRBV2 and J usage is TRBJ2-7; possible D gene TRBD1, 5 bases. Between the trimmed V and J ends, which lost 6 bases and 1 base, there was a span of 13 bases. Germline CDR1 and CDR2: SNHLY and FYNNEI. The CDR3 is 14 residues long. The CDR3 bases are TGTGCCAGCAGGACTTCAGGGAATTCCTACGAGCAGTACGTC. It codes for CASRTSGNSYEQYV.

This clonotype was seen more than once but under ten times. The rearrangement joins TRBV3-1 to TRBJ2-1; TRBD2 aligns across 11 bases. V shed 0 bases and J 9 bases; nucleotides not matched to a gene: 4. Germline-derived CDR1 and CDR2 are LGHDT and YNNKEL (reference sequence). The CDR3 runs 15 residues. CDR3 residues: CASSQEVAGGSEQFF. Here the CDR3 DNA reads TGTGCCAGCAGCCAAGAGGTAGCGGGAGGGAGTGAGCAGTTCTTC.

This clonotype has just a few counts. The rearrangement uses TRBV20-1 and TRBJ1-2; D is ambiguous. The V and J ends lost 5 bases and 2 bases respectively, with 12 bases between them. The germline V gene has CDR1 DFQATT and CDR2 SNEGSKA (reference sequence). The CDR3 extends over 13 amino acids. The CDR3 region has the DNA TGCAGTGCTCCCCCGACGGGAAACTATGGCTACACCTTC. Translated, it gives CSAPPTGNYGYTF.

V gene TRBV7-7 combines with J gene TRBJ2-3; D gene uncertain. This CDR3 contains 16 residues. Trimming cost V 1 base and J 6 bases, with 17 bases left between them. Germline CDR1 is SSHAT and CDR2 is FNYEAQ (reference sequence). As DNA, the CDR3 is TGTGCCAGCAGCTTAGACCCTCGTAAAAATGACGATACGCAGTATTTT. Translating gives CASSLDPRKNDDTQYF.

The V gene is TRBV20-1, the J gene TRBJ2-1, with a possible D match to TRBD2 (5 bases). The germline gives CDR1 DFQATT, CDR2 SNEGSKA (reference sequence). With 2 bases removed from V and 1 base from J, the gap between germline ends came to 15 bases. This CDR3 contains 16 residues. The CDR3 sequence: CSARSSEGMSYNEQFF. The CDR3 nucleotides read TGCAGTGCTAGAAGTTCCGAGGGAATGTCCTACAATGAGCAGTTCTTC.

The table lists this clonotype with many counts. One junction end disagrees with the germline gene, perhaps due to a read error. J is TRBJ2-2 and V is TRBV5-1; D is uncertain. In germline, CDR1 is SGHRS, CDR2 YFSETQ. This CDR3 region has 12 residues. The CDR3 loop reads CASSQNTGELFF. CDR3 nucleotides: TGTGCCAGCTCACAGAACACCGGGGAGCTGTTTTTT.

This clonotype was picked up a small number of times. The chain has TRBV20-1 and TRBJ2-7, with TRBD2 matching 9 bases. This CDR3 spans 16 amino acids. With 3 bases clipped from V and 6 bases from J, the junction kept 15 bases outside the gene matches. Per the germline V gene, CDR1 is DFQATT and CDR2 is SNEGSKA (reference sequence). The CDR3 loop is CSASLRTGLATPEQYF. DNA for the CDR3: TGCAGTGCTAGCTTGCGTACGGGACTAGCAACGCCCGAGCAGTACTTC.

The sample holds many counts of this clonotype. The chain uses TRBV5-6 and TRBJ2-3; D unclear. Germline CDR1 reads SGHDT; CDR2 reads YYEEEE. With 2 bases removed from V and 0 bases from J, the gap between germline ends came to 7 bases. The CDR3 runs 14 residues. Written as DNA, the CDR3 is TGTGCCAGCAGCTTTTTTGGGAGCACAGATACGCAGTATTTT. Its protein is CASSFFGSTDTQYF.

There are a few counts of this clonotype. V gene TRBV5-1 combines with J gene TRBJ1-5, with 9 bases lining up with TRBD1. Trimming took 4 bases from V and 10 from J; bases not matched to a gene: 9. The germline gives CDR1 SGHRS, CDR2 YFSETQ. The CDR3 runs to 14 residues. CDR3: CASSLQGAVRPQHF. The CDR3 DNA reads TGCGCCAGCAGCCTACAGGGGGCGGTACGACCCCAGCATTTT.

This clonotype came up a few times. This chain links TRBV20-1 with TRBJ2-1; D gene ambiguous. V was pared by 2 bases and J by 2 bases, with 4 bases between. Germline assignment: CDR1 DFQATT and CDR2 SNEGSKA (reference sequence). This CDR3 region has 12 residues. The CDR3 sequence is CSARLPYNEQFF. The CDR3 DNA reads as TGCAGTGCTAGACTCCCCTACAATGAGCAGTTCTTC.

V gene TRBV13 combines with J gene TRBJ1-1; D is perhaps TRBD1 (5 bases). This CDR3 comprises 17 residues. The ends were cut back, 4 bases at V and 0 bases at J, with 18 bases in the middle. Per germline, CDR1 PRHDT and CDR2 FYEKMQ (reference sequence). The CDR3 nucleotides are TGTGCCAGCAGCTCGCGCGGGGCCTTGACAGTGAACACTGAAGCTTTCTTT. Protein sequence: CASSSRGALTVNTEAFF.

V usage is TRBV7-2 and J usage is TRBJ1-5; D remains ambiguous. The CDR3 is made up of 13 amino acids. Deletions cut 2 bases from V and 9 bases from J, with 11 bases between. Germline V gene lookup returns CDR1 SGHTA and CDR2 FQGNSA. CDR3 sequence reads: CASSLSRDWPQHF. For the CDR3, the DNA is TGTGCCAGCAGCTTAAGTAGGGATTGGCCCCAGCATTTT.

The chain combines TRBV10-3 with TRBJ1-2; D call uncertain. The length of the CDR3 is 12 residues. V was clipped by 3 bases and J by 7 bases, with 9 bases between them. CDR1 and CDR2 from the germline V gene are ENHRY and SYGVKD. This chain's CDR3 is CAISDSYFGYTF. CDR3 sequence (DNA): TGTGCCATCAGTGACAGTTACTTTGGCTACACCTTC.

This clonotype was recorded a few times. This chain links TRBV24-1 with TRBJ1-2; a weak D match, TRBD1 (6 bases). The CDR3 runs 12 residues. Germline CDR1 KGHDR, CDR2 SFDVKD. Trimming pared 4 bases from V and 5 bases from J, leaving 7 bases between. The CDR3 region is CATSDTGYGYTF. The DNA for the CDR3 is TGTGCCACCAGTGACACAGGGTATGGCTACACCTTC.